This T cell receptor (beta chain) came from a study of T-cell memory formation after mild COVID-19 (dated by TCRdb to the early 2020s). In terms of the full investigation: TCR sequence clusters from the two donors were largely donor specific. Two young, previously healthy adult volunteers, one female and one male, were included in the cohort. In two donors, T-cell clones that expanded and contracted after mild COVID-19 were tracked by sequencing TCRalpha and TCRbeta repertoires over time.

This clonotype was picked up a small number of times. It has no known antigen specificity. Base qualities are not provided; no much larger clone lies one nucleotide away. Here is what the overall study found, with its caveats: Only a couple of mild cases were covered in the study, and larger cohorts including severe cases with pre-infection samples were considered necessary. Some responding clones were found in pre-infection memory, which suggests that pre-existing cross-reactive memory T cells took part in the SARS-CoV-2 response. The second-wave clones that peaked on day 37 were not confirmed to be SARS-CoV-2 specific. Contracting CD4+ clones were located mainly in the CM and EM memory subsets, whereas CD8+ clones were found to be enriched in EMRA. Clones that contracted from day 15 to 85 showed balanced CD4/CD8 phenotypes, whereas a second wave of clones that expanded from day 15 to 37 leaned towards CD4+.

V has 4 bases trimmed and J has 5 bases trimmed; junction bases matching no gene number 12. The germline V gene encodes CDR1 SEHNR and CDR2 FQNEAQ (reference sequence). Inclusive of the bounding cysteine and phenylalanine, the CDR3 is 16 residues long. Of the read, only the CDR3 DNA is kept; its 48 bases are in frame from base 1. TCRdb names Illumina NovaSeq 6000 as the instrument used. TCRalpha and TCRbeta cDNA libraries were constructed by 5'RACE with constant-segment primers, with sample barcodes and unique molecular identifiers being introduced. RNA was extracted from every sample with Trizol reagent. The libraries were amplified in two PCR steps, and the second step added a second sample barcode and Illumina TruSeq adapters. Libraries were sequenced on an Illumina NovaSeq with 2 x 150 bp paired-end reads. In the source study's methods: With migec v1.2.7, reads were demultiplexed and then collapsed into UMI-guided consensus sequences. Using mixcr v2.1.11, UMI consensuses were aligned to TRA and TRB V and J templates and then assembled into clonotypes. A clonotype was counted as expanded or contracted only when both edgeR and NoisET called the clonotype significant, with the noise models trained on biological replicates. For edgeR calls, the thresholds were a false discovery rate-adjusted p below 0.01 and a log2 fold-change of 1. PCA with hierarchical clustering of max-normalized trajectories of the 1000 most abundant clonotypes was used as exploratory dynamics analysis. Separately sequenced CD4+ and CD8+ repertoires were used to assign a CD4 or CD8 phenotype to each responding clone. The raw public data were reprocessed by TCRdb itself: fastp quality trimming at Q25, MiXCR clonotype calling, in-frame beta chains only. When rows share a CDR3 protein, they turn into one entry using the most common DNA and genes. These V and J calls originate from TCRdb's pipeline instead of the authors' own analysis. This sample comprises about 290,000 distinct CDR3 sequences, more than 15% of them detected only once. The ten largest make up about 23% of the sample.

PBMCs were isolated by Ficoll-Paque density gradient centrifugation. The clonotype comes from a man younger than 30 who had mild COVID-19 (a few samples of this study predate the infection). The sample titles of this study are shuffled in the database, so cell type and time point are left out; the donor was told from shared clones. Material for sequencing was PBMCs or a T cell subset sorted from them (not recorded which). The chain employs TRBV7-9 and TRBJ2-5; 8 bases in the junction line up with TRBD2. The encoded CDR3 is CASSSIPGGPIETQYF. In nucleotide form, the sequence is TGTGCCAGCAGCTCGATTCCGGGGGGGCCAATTGAGACCCAGTACTTC.